The present TCR beta chain was sequenced within a study of T cell repertoires in cytomegalovirus infection (dated by TCRdb to between 2017 and 2020). Regarding the study in general: Donor HLA type was relevant to the analysis, as public TCR beta signatures indicated carriage of CMV infection together with the matching HLA type. Study-wide findings and limitations: In both this cohort and an independent approximately 400-donor cohort, the cumulative frequency of public TCR beta family members distinguished carriers of CMV infection plus the relevant HLA type. In the ex vivo response, HLA-C-restricted CMV-specific TCR beta clonotypes were dominant, and in two of eight donors the single most frequent clonotype came from this HLA-C-restricted group.

Of note for this clonotype: The clone's antigen remains unknown. The sample holds no much larger clone one base away, and base qualities are not on file.

Sequencing took place on an Illumina HiSeq 1500. TCRdb passed the public sequencing reads through fastp at Q25 and MiXCR, retaining productive beta sequences. Every entry covers one CDR3 protein and lists the most common genes and DNA from its rows. Here the sample has 450,000 to 550,000 distinct CDR3 sequences; approximately 17% occur a single time. 20% to 30% of the sample is taken by the ten largest. The germline ends are 18 bases apart after V is trimmed by 3 bases and J by 7 bases. The CDR3 measures 16 amino acids from cysteine to phenylalanine. The DNA shown is the 48-base CDR3, in frame from base 1. As encoded in the germline V gene, CDR1 is ENHRY while CDR2 is SYGVKD.

Material for sequencing was CD8+ T cells from PBMCs. The receptor was derived from a human donor in good health (CMV status not recorded). Some clones in this sample may be carry-over from other donors' samples. The chain uses TRBV10-3 and TRBJ1-4; the D gene is possibly TRBD1, with 5 bases matching. The CDR3 has the sequence CAISDGLRGKGEKLFF. The sequenced DNA is TGTGCCATCAGTGATGGGCTACGGGGGAAGGGTGAAAAACTGTTTTTT.